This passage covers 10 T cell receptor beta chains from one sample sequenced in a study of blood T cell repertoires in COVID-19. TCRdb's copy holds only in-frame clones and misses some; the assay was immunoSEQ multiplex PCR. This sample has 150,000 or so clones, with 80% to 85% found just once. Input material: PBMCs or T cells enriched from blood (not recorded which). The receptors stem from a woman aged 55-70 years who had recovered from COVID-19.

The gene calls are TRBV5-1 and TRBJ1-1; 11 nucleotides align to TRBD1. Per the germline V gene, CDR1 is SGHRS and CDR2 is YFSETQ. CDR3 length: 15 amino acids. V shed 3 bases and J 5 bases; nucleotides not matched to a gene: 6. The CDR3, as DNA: TGCGCCAGCAGCTGGTCCGGGACAGGGGGTACTGAAGCTTTCTTT. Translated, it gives CASSWSGTGGTEAFF.

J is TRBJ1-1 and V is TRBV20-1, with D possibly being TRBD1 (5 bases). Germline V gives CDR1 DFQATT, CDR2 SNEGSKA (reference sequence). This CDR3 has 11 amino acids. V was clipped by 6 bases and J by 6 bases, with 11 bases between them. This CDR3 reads CSADFRAEAFF. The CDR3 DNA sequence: TGCAGTGCAGACTTCAGGGCTGAAGCTTTCTTT.

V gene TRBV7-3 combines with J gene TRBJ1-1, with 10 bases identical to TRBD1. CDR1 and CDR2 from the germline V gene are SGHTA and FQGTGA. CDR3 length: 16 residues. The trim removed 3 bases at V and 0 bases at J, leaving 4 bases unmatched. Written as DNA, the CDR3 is TGTGCCAGCAGCTTGAGGGGACAGGGGATGAACACTGAAGCTTTCTTT. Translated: CASSLRGQGMNTEAFF.

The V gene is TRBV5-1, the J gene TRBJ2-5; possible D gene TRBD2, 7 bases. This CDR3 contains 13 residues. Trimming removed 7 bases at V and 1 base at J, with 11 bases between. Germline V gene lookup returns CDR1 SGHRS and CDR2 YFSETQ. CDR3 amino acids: CASRAGAQETQYF. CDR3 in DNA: TGCGCCAGCCGGGCGGGGGCCCAAGAGACCCAGTACTTC.

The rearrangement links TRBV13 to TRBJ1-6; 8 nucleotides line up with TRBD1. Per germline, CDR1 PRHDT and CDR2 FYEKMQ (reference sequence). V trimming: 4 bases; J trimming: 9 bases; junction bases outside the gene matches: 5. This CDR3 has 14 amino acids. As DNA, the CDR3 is TGTGCCAGCAGCTCCACAGGGGGAATTTCACCCCTCCACTTT. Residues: CASSSTGGISPLHF.

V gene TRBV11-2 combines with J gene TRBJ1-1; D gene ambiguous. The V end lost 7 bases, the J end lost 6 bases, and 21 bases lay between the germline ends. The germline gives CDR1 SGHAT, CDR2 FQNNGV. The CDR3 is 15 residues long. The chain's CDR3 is CASTSLVTTSPEAFF. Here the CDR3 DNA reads TGTGCCAGCACAAGCTTAGTCACCACTTCACCTGAAGCTTTCTTT.

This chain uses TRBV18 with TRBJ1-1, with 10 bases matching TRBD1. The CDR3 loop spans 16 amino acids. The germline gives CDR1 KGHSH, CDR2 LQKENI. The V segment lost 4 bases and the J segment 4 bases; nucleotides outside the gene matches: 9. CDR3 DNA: TGTGCCAGCTCACAAGGGACAGGGGAGGTCGGCACTGAAGCTTTCTTT. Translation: CASSQGTGEVGTEAFF.

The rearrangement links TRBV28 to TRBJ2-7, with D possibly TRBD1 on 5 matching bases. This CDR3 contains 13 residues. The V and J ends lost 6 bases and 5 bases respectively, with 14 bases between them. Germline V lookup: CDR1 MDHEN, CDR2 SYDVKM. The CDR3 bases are TGTGCCAGCAGCCTCCCCCCCAGGGACGAGCAGTACTTC. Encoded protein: CASSLPPRDEQYF.

The CDR3 nucleotides read TGTGCCAGCAGCCAAGACCCGGAGTATACGCAGTATTTT. It translates to CASSQDPEYTQYF. This chain connects TRBV4-2 to TRBJ2-3; D not resolved. Germline assignment: CDR1 LGHNA and CDR2 YNFKEQ. Trimming stripped 0 bases from V and 7 bases from J, with 8 bases between. The CDR3 spans 13 residues.

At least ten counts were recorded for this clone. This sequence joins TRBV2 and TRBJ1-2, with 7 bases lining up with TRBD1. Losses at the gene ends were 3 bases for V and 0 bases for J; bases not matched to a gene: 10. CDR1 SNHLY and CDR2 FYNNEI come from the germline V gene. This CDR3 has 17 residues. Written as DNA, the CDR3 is TGTGCCAGCAGTGACCCCCAGGGGGAAAGCTCTAACTATGGCTACACCTTC. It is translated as CASSDPQGESSNYGYTF.